Shown below are 12 T cell receptor beta chains from a single sample sequenced in a study of shared T cell receptors in the human thymus. Only in-frame clones appear in the TCRdb table, and some are missing; sequencing was by immunoSEQ multiplex PCR. Among roughly 700,000 clones listed, 70% to 90% were seen once. The same data also contributed to another study, on human thymus T cells.

The sample comprised thymocytes. The receptors shown here come from a boy in the first two years of life with a congenital heart defect.

This chain uses TRBV28 with TRBJ2-3; D perhaps matches TRBD2 (6 bases). The CDR3 loop spans 16 amino acids. V was clipped by 3 bases and J by 2 bases, with 15 bases between them. Germline assignment: CDR1 MDHEN and CDR2 SYDVKM. The CDR3 nucleotides read TGTGCCAGCAGTTTTGAGGGGTCTAGCGCCACAGATACGCAGTATTTT. It yields the protein CASSFEGSSATDTQYF.

J is TRBJ2-7 and V is TRBV6-1; TRBD2 might be the D (6 bases). Germline CDR1 MNHNS, CDR2 SASEGT. This CDR3 is 13 amino acids long. The ends were cut back, 7 bases at V and 3 bases at J, with 13 bases in the middle. The CDR3 reads CASIPRGGYEQYF. CDR3 nucleotide sequence: TGTGCCAGCATCCCGAGGGGAGGCTACGAGCAGTACTTC.

J is TRBJ1-1 and V is TRBV27; 7 bases map to TRBD1. Germline-derived CDR1 and CDR2 are MNHEY and SMNVEV (reference sequence). The ends lost 5 bases at V and 0 bases at J; junction bases unmatched: 3. This CDR3 spans 14 amino acids. The CDR3 DNA sequence: TGTGCCAGCAGTGCGGGGACAGTGAACACTGAAGCTTTCTTT. It is translated as CASSAGTVNTEAFF.

This clone was counted only a few times. The gene calls are TRBV6-1 and TRBJ2-7; unclear D gene. Germline values: CDR1 MNHNS, CDR2 SASEGT. Trimming removed 0 bases at V and 6 bases at J, with 9 bases between. The CDR3 has 13 residues. The CDR3 loop reads CASSEALRVEQYF. The CDR3 nucleotides are TGTGCCAGCAGTGAAGCGTTACGGGTCGAGCAGTACTTC.

The genes are TRBV27 and TRBJ2-7, with 7 bases matching TRBD1. Germline V gene lookup returns CDR1 MNHEY and CDR2 SMNVEV (reference sequence). V lost 5 bases to trimming and J lost 5 bases; unmatched junction nucleotides: 12. This CDR3 has 15 amino acids. The CDR3 sequence: CASSVRQGGIHEQYF. The CDR3 DNA follows: TGTGCCAGCAGTGTCAGACAGGGTGGAATCCACGAGCAGTACTTC.

The chain couples TRBV5-8 to TRBJ2-1, with D possibly being TRBD2 (6 bases). V was trimmed by 1 base and J by 8 bases, leaving 16 bases between them. The CDR3 extends over 15 amino acids. CDR1 is SGHTS and CDR2 is YDEGEE in the germline V gene. The CDR3 region has the DNA TGTGCCAGCAGCTTGTGGTCGGGAGTTCCGTATGAGCAGTTCTTC. Its translation: CASSLWSGVPYEQFF.

This clone showed up just a few times. V usage is TRBV6-5 and J usage is TRBJ1-3, with 11 nucleotides matching TRBD1. The trim removed 3 bases at V and 8 bases at J, leaving 3 bases unmatched. CDR3 length: 14 amino acids. Per germline, CDR1 MNHEY and CDR2 SVGAGI. The CDR3 nucleotides are TGTGCCAGCAGTTATCTGGGACAGGGGGACACCATATATTTT. Translation gives CASSYLGQGDTIYF.

A remark on this clone: Germline and junction disagree at one end, which may indicate a read error. This chain joins TRBV19 and TRBJ1-4; perhaps TRBD1 as D (6 bases). The CDR3 is 14 residues long. Germline-derived CDR1 and CDR2 are LNHDA and SQIVND (reference sequence). CDR3 DNA: TGTGCCAGCAGTACTCTACAGGGTAGAGAAAAACTGTTTTTT. This sequence encodes CASSTLQGREKLFF.

The chain is built from TRBV6-6 and TRBJ2-1; 9 bases fit TRBD2. From germline, CDR1 is MNHNY and CDR2 SVGAGI (reference sequence). The J segment lost 9 bases and the V segment lost 0 bases, leaving 9 bases of the junction unmatched. CDR3 length: 16 residues. In nucleotides, the CDR3 is TGTGCCAGCAGTTACTCGATGTCTAGCGGGATCGGTGAGCAGTTCTTC. Translation: CASSYSMSSGIGEQFF.

The chain links TRBV5-4 to TRBJ2-1; 9 nucleotides line up with TRBD2. V was pared by 4 bases and J by 2 bases, with 4 bases of the junction left unmatched. Germline-derived CDR1 and CDR2 are SGHNT and YYREEE (reference sequence). The CDR3 sequence is 15 residues long. The CDR3 protein is CASSPGTSPYNEQFF. CDR3 DNA sequence: TGTGCCAGCAGCCCGGGGACTAGCCCCTACAATGAGCAGTTCTTC. Filled out from reference TRBV5-4 and TRBJ2-1, the complete variable domain reads ETGVTQSPTHLIKTRGQQVTLRCSSQSGHNTVSWYQQALGQGPQFIFQYYREEENGRGNFPPRFSGLQFPNYSSELNVNALELDDSALYLCASSPGTSPYNEQFFGPGTRLTVL.

The rearrangement joins TRBV6-5 to TRBJ2-1, with D tentatively TRBD2 (5 bases). CDR1 and CDR2 from the germline V gene are MNHEY and SVGAGI. Trimming pared 0 bases from V and 9 bases from J, leaving 9 bases between. The CDR3 consists of 13 residues. The CDR3 sequence is CASSYSGKSEQFF. As DNA, the CDR3 is TGTGCCAGCAGTTACTCCGGGAAAAGTGAGCAGTTCTTC.

With regard to this clone: Other DNA sequences in the same sample also yield this CDR3. The V call is TRBV15, the J call TRBJ1-5; 11 nucleotides agree with TRBD1. The CDR3 sequence is 18 residues long. Trimming removed 0 bases from V and 1 base from J; junction bases left unmatched: 5. Per germline, CDR1 LNHNV and CDR2 YYDKDF (reference sequence). The CDR3: CATSRDRDRGVSNQPQHF. DNA for the CDR3: TGTGCCACCAGCAGAGACCGGGACAGGGGGGTAAGCAATCAGCCCCAGCATTTT.